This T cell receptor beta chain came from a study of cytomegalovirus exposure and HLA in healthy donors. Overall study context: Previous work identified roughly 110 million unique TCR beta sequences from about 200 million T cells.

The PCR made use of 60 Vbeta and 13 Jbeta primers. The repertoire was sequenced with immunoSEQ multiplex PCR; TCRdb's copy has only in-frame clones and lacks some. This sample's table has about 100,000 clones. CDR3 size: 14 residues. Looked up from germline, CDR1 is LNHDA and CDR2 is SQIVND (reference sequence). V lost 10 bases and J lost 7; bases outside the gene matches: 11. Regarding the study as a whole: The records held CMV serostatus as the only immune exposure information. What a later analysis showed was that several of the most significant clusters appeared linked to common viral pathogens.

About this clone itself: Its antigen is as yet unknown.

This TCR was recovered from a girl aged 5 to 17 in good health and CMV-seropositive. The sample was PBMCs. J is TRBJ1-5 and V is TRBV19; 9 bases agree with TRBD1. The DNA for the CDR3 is TGTGCCACTCAAATGGGACAGGGCGGACAGCCCCAGCATTTT. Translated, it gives CATQMGQGGQPQHF.